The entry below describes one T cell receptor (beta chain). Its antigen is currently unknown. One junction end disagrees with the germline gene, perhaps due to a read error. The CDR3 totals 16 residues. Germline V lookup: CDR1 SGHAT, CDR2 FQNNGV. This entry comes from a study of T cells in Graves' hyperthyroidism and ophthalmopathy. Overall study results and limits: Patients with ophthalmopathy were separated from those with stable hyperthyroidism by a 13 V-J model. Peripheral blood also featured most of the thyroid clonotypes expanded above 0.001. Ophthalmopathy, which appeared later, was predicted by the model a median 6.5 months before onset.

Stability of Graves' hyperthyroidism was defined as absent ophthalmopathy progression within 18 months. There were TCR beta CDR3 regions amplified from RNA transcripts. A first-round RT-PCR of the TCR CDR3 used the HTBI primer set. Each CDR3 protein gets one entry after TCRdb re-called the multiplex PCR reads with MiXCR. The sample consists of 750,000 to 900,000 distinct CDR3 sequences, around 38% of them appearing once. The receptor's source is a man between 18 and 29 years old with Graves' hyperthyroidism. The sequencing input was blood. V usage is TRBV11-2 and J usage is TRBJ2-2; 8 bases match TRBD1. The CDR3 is CASNLGGQGLSGELFF. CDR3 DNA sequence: TGTGCCAGCAACTTAGGCGGACAGGGACTGTCTGGGGAGCTGTTTTTT.